A single T cell receptor beta chain is shown here with its context. This specimen comes from a study of blood T cell repertoires in COVID-19. Libraries were prepared by immunoSEQ multiplex PCR; TCRdb keeps only in-frame clonotypes and omits some of them. Seen here are about 11,000 clones, about two thirds observed once, and the top ten hold less than 7.5%. The receptor was isolated from a man aged 55 to 70 with COVID-19, enrolled during active disease. Source material: peripheral blood.

In DNA form, the CDR3 reads TGTGCCAGCAGCCCCCCTCCTATAAATGAAAAACTGTTTTTT. Translating it yields CASSPPPINEKLFF. V usage is TRBV28 and J usage is TRBJ1-4; D unresolved. Germline V lookup: CDR1 MDHEN, CDR2 SYDVKM. V was pared by 6 bases and J by 5 bases, with 13 bases between. The CDR3 extends over 14 amino acids.